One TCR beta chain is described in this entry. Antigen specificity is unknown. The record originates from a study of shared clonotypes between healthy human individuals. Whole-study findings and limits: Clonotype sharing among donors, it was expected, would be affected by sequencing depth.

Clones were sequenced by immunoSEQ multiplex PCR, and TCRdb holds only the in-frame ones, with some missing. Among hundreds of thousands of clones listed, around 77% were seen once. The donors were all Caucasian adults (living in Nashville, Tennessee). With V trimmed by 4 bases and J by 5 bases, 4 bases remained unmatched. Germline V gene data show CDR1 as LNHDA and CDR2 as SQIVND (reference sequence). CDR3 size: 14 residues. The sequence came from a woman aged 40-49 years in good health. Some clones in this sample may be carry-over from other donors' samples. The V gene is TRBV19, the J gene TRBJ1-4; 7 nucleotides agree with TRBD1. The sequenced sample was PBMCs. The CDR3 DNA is TGTGCCAGTAGTACTCCGGGACAGAATGAAAAACTGTTTTTT. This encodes CASSTPGQNEKLFF. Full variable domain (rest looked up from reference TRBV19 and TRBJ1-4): DGGITQSPKYLFRKEGQNVTLSCEQNLNHDAMYWYRQDPGQGLRLIYYSQIVNDFQKGDIAEGYSVSREKKESFPLTVTSAQKNPTAFYLCASSTPGQNEKLFFGSGTQLSVL.